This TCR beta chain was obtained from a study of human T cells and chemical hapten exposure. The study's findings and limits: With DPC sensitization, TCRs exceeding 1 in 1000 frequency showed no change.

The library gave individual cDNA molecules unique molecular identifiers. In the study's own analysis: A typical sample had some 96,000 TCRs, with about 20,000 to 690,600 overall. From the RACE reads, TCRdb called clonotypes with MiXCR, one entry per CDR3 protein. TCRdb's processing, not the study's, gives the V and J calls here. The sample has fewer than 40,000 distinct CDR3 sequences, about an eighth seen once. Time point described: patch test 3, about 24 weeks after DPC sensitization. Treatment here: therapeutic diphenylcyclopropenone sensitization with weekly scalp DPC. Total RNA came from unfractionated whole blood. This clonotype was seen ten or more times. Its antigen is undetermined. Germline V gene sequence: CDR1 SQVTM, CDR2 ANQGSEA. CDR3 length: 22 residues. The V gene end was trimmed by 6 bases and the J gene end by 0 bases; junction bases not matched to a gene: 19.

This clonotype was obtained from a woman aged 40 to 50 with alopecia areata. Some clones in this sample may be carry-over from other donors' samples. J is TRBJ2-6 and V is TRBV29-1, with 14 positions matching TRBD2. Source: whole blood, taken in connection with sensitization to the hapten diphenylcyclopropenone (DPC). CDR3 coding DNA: TGCAGCGTCATGGGACTAGCGGGGGACGTTCTTAATCCCAGCTCTGGGGCCAACGTCCTGACTTTC. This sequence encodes CSVMGLAGDVLNPSSGANVLTF.